Sequencing of this T cell receptor beta chain was carried out in a study of blood T cell repertoires in COVID-19. As for the study in general: PBMCs, B-cell-depleted T cells, or T cells were the source of the cDNA or gDNA that made up the material.

Authors' analysis steps: Estimation of nucleated cell counts was performed using reference gene primer amplification. Data came from immunoSEQ multiplex PCR; TCRdb stores just in-frame clones and leaves some out. V and J calls and clone size are given by that table; D and trimming were obtained from the DNA. The top ten hold 3% to 3.5% of the sample, which has over 250,000 clones, 70% to 75% seen once. This sequence originates from a woman of 80 years or more with acute or convalescent COVID-19. The sample taken for sequencing was peripheral blood.

This chain's CDR3 is CASSTTPGNTIYF. CDR3 coding DNA: TGTGCCAGTAGTACGACACCTGGAAACACCATATATTTT. The chain recombines TRBV19 with TRBJ1-3; D unclear. Trimming removed 4 bases at V and 2 bases at J, with 6 bases between. There are 13 residues in the CDR3. Germline V gene lookup returns CDR1 LNHDA and CDR2 SQIVND (reference sequence).